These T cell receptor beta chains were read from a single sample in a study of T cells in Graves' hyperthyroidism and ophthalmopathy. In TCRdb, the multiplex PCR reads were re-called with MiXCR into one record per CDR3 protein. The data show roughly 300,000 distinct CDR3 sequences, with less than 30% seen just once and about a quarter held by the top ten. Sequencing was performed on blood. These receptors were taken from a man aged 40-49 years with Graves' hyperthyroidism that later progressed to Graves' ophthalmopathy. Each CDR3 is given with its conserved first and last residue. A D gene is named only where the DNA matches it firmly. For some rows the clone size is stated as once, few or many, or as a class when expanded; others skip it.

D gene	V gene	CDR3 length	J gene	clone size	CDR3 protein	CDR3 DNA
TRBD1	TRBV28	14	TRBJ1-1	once	CASSLGQGMTEAFF	TGTGCCAGCAGTTTGGGACAGGGAATGACTGAAGCTTTCTTT
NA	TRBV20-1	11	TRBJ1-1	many	CSARFDREAFF	TGCAGTGCTAGATTCGACAGGGAAGCTTTCTTT
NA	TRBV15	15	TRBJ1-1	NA	CATSREDRTNTEAFF	TGTGCCACCAGCAGAGAAGACAGGACGAACACTGAAGCTTTCTTT
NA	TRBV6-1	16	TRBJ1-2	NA	CASSLRIGGTAYGYTF	TGTGCCAGCAGTCTGAGAATAGGAGGGACGGCTTATGGCTACACCTTC
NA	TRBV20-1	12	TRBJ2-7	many	CSARTSSYEQYF	TGCAGTGCTAGAACCTCCTCCTACGAGCAGTACTTC
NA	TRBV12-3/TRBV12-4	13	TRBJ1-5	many	CASSLKLREPQHF	TGTGCCAGCAGTTTAAAGCTGAGGGAGCCCCAGCATTTT
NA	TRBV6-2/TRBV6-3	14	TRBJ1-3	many	CASSYGASGNTIYF	TGTGCCAGCAGTTATGGGGCCTCTGGAAACACCATATATTTT
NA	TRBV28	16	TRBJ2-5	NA	CASSLFYLRPGKSQYF	TGTGCCAGCAGTTTATTTTATCTTCGGCCCGGGAAGTCCCAGTACTTC
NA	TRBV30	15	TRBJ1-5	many	CAWSPGTGVFWPQHF	NA
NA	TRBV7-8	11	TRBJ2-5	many	CASSLWGTQYF	TGTGCCAGCAGCTTATGGGGGACCCAGTACTTC
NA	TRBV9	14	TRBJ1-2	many	CASSVEARHYGYTF	TGTGCCAGCAGCGTAGAGGCTAGACACTATGGCTACACCTTC
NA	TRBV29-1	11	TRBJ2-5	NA	CSWDIQETQYF	TGCAGCTGGGACATCCAAGAGACCCAGTACTTC
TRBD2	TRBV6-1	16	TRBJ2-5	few	CASSASSGGVQETQYF	TGTGCCAGCAGTGCGTCTAGCGGGGGGGTTCAAGAGACCCAGTACTTC
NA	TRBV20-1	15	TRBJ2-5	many	CSARNYQSGLETQYF	TGCAGTGCTAGGAACTACCAGAGCGGTCTAGAGACCCAGTACTTC
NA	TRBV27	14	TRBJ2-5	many	CASNMGGREETQYF	TGTGCCAGCAACATGGGGGGCCGCGAGGAGACCCAGTACTTC
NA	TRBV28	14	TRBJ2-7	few	CASSIGVRAYEQYF	TGTGCCAGCAGTATAGGGGTTAGAGCCTACGAGCAGTACTTC
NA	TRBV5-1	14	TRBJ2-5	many	CASSFPGQRETQYF	TGCGCCAGCAGCTTTCCCGGGCAACGAGAGACCCAGTACTTC
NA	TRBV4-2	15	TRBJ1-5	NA	CASSQDVGRGQPQHF	TGTGCCAGCAGCCAAGATGTGGGGAGAGGGCAGCCCCAGCATTTT
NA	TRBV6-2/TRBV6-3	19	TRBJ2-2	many	CASSYTPPGHTTNTGELFF	TGTGCCAGCAGTTACACCCCTCCAGGACACACAACTAACACCGGGGAGCTGTTTTTT
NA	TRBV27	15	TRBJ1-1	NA	CASRGGRVVGTEAFF	TGTGCCAGCAGAGGGGGGCGGGTGGTCGGCACTGAAGCTTTCTTT
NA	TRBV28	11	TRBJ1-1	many	CASKYNTEAFF	TGTGCCAGCAAGTATAACACTGAAGCTTTCTTT
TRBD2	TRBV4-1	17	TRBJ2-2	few	CASSQDRWDAAGWELFF	TGCGCCAGCAGCCAAGATAGATGGGACGCAGCGGGATGGGAGCTGTTTTTT
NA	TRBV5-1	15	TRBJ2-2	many	CASSLGSGATGELFF	TGCGCCAGCAGCTTGGGTTCTGGTGCCACCGGGGAGCTGTTTTTT
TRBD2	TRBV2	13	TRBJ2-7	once	CASSAPRGREQYF	TGTGCCAGCAGTGCCCCACGCGGGAGGGAGCAGTACTTC
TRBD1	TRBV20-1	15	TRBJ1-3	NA	CSAPGTGASGNTIYF	TGCAGTGCACCCGGGACAGGGGCCTCTGGAAACACCATATATTTT
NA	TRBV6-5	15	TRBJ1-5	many	CASSYSRNSNQPRHF	TGTGCCAGCAGTTACTCGCGAAATAGCAATCAGCCCCGGCATTTT
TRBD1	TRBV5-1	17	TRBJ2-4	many	CASSSTLPGQGSDIQYF	TGCGCCAGCAGCTCCACCCTCCCCGGACAGGGATCGGACATTCAGTACTTC
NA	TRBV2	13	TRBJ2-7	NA	CASSGERWYEQYF	TGTGCCAGCAGTGGTGAGAGGTGGTACGAGCAGTACTTC
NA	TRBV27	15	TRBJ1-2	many	CASSLSGARYYGYTF	TGTGCCAGCAGTTTATCGGGGGCGCGTTACTATGGCTACACCTTC
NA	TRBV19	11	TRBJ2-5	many	CASTLGETQHF	TGTGCCAGTACCCTGGGGGAGACCCAGCACTTC
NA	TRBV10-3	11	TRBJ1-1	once	CAISGTVEAFF	TGTGCCATCAGTGGGACCGTCGAAGCTTTCTTT
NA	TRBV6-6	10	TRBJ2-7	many	CASSNYEQYF	TGTGCCAGCAGTAACTACGAGCAGTACTTC
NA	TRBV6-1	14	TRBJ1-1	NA	CASSESRLVTEAFF	TGTGCCAGCAGTGAGTCCAGACTCGTCACTGAAGCTTTCTTT
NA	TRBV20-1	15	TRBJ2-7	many	CSASGGTVFSYEQYF	TGCAGTGCTAGCGGCGGGACAGTTTTTTCCTACGAGCAGTACTTC
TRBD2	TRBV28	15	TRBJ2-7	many	CASSLLIGRVLEQYF	TGTGCCAGCAGTTTATTAATCGGGAGGGTGCTCGAGCAGTACTTC
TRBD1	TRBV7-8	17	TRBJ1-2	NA	CASSPSRSGQGLRGYTF	TGTGCCAGCAGCCCTTCCCGCTCGGGACAGGGATTAAGAGGCTACACCTTC
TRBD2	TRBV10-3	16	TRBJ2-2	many	CATRTSGRENTGELFF	TGTGCCACCCGGACTAGCGGGAGGGAAAACACCGGGGAGCTGTTTTTT
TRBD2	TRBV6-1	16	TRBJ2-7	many	CASSDQTSGNTYEQYF	TGTGCCAGCAGCGACCAGACTAGCGGGAATACCTACGAGCAGTACTTC
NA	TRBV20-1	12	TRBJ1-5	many	CSARGSNQPQHF	TGCAGTGCTAGGGGTAGCAATCAGCCCCAGCATTTT
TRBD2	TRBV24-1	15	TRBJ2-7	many	CATSDPGLAGGEQYF	TGTGCCACCAGTGATCCGGGACTAGCGGGAGGCGAGCAGTACTTC
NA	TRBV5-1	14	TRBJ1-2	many	CASSSGRGTYGYTF	TGCGCCAGCAGCTCGGGCAGGGGTACTTATGGCTACACCTTC